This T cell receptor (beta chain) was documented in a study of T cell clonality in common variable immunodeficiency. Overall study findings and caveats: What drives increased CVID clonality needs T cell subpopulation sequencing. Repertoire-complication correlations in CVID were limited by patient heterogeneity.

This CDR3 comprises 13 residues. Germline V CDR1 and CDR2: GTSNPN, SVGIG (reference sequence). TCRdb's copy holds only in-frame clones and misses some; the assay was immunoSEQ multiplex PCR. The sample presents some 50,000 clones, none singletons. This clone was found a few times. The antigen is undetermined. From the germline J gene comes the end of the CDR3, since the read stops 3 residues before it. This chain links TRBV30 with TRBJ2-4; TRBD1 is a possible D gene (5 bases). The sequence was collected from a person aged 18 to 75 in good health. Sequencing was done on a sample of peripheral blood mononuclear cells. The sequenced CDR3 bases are TGTGCCTCTCAACAGGTGGGGCTTGAAGGT. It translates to CASQQVGLEG. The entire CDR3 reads CASQQVGLEGQYF.